A selection of T cell receptor beta chains follows, all from one sample in a study of CD8 T cells in Susac syndrome. TCRdb fed the immunoSEQ multiplex PCR reads into MiXCR, producing one record per CDR3 protein. Of 250,000 to 300,000 distinct CDR3 sequences in the sample, around nine tenths were seen once. Sequencing was performed on CD8+ T cells from PBMCs. These receptors originate from a human donor with multiple sclerosis. The CDR3 runs from the conserved cysteine through the conserved F or W. Each record gives: V gene, clone size, J gene, D gene, CDR3 DNA, CDR3 protein. A D gene is named only where the DNA matches it firmly. Rows may omit the clone size; those that give it use once, few, many or a size class.

>TRBV5-4|.|TRBJ2-1|.
TGTGCCAGCAGCTGGCTGGCCGGGGGTAATGAGCAGTTCTTC
CASSWLAGGNEQFF
>TRBV27|few|TRBJ2-1|.
TGTGCCAGCAGTTTTGGCGGGGCCGAGCAGTTCTTC
CASSFGGAEQFF
>TRBV29-1|.|TRBJ2-3|TRBD2
TGCAGCGTTGACCCCAGCGGGAGGGCACCAGATACGCAGTATTTT
CSVDPSGRAPDTQYF
>TRBV12-3/TRBV12-4|.|TRBJ1-1|.
TGTGCCAGCAATCGGGCTCCCAAAAATACTGAAGCTTTCTTT
CASNRAPKNTEAFF
>TRBV7-9|.|TRBJ2-5|.
TGTGCCAGCAGCTTAGCCATAGAAGAGACCCAGTACTTC
CASSLAIEETQYF
>TRBV20-1|.|TRBJ2-3|.
TGCAGTGCTAGAGATCTGAGCAGGCCAGATACGCAGTATTTT
CSARDLSRPDTQYF
>TRBV11-2|.|TRBJ2-3|.
TGTGCCAGCAGCCTCGGATCACGTGGAGGGGATACGCAGTATTTT
CASSLGSRGGDTQYF
>TRBV5-1|.|TRBJ2-5|TRBD2
TGCGCCAGCAACATAATTAGCGGGAGTGAGACCCAGTACTTC
CASNIISGSETQYF
>TRBV4-1|.|TRBJ2-3|TRBD2
TGCGCCAGCAGCCAAAGACTAGCGGGGAACTCAGATACGCAGTATTTT
CASSQRLAGNSDTQYF
>TRBV27|.|TRBJ2-1|.
TGTGCCAGCAGTTTGGGGAGTAGCCCCTCCTACAATGAGCAGTTCTTC
CASSLGSSPSYNEQFF
>TRBV5-5|.|TRBJ2-2|.
TGTGCCAGCAGCTACGGACTCAGCACCGGGGAGCTGTTTTTT
CASSYGLSTGELFF
>TRBV9|.|TRBJ2-3|TRBD2
TGTGCCAGCAGGGGAAGTGAGCGGGAGGGCCCAGGACTACGCACAGATACGCAGTATTTT
CASRGSEREGPGLRTDTQYF
>TRBV28|once|TRBJ2-7|.
TGTGCCAGCAGTTTTAACCGCGAGCAGTACTTC
CASSFNREQYF
>TRBV5-5|.|TRBJ2-5|.
TGTGCCAGCAGCTTGGGGGCCGGGACGGAGACCCAGTACTTC
CASSLGAGTETQYF
>TRBV7-9|.|TRBJ2-6|TRBD1
TGTGCCAGCAGTCCCCGGGACAGTCAGTACTCTGGGGCCAACGTCCTGACTTTC
CASSPRDSQYSGANVLTF
>TRBV7-9|once|TRBJ2-7|.
TGTGCCAGCAGCTTAGTAGCTGCCCACGAGCAGTACTTC
CASSLVAAHEQYF
>TRBV5-6|.|TRBJ2-1|.
TGTGCCAGCACACGGTCGGACGGCTACAATGAGCAGTTCTTC
CASTRSDGYNEQFF
>TRBV28|.|TRBJ2-5|TRBD2
TGTGCCAGCAGGAGGCCGGGACTAGCGGGGGTAGAGACCCAGTACTTC
CASRRPGLAGVETQYF
>TRBV6-1|once|TRBJ2-5|TRBD2
TGTGCCAGCAGTGAGGCTAGCGGGCTGCAAGAGACCCAGTACTTC
CASSEASGLQETQYF
>TRBV19|once|TRBJ2-1|TRBD2
TGTGCCAGTACCATGACTAGCGGGAGTTCCAATGAGCAGTTCTTC
CASTMTSGSSNEQFF
>TRBV28|.|TRBJ2-7|.
TGTGCCAGCAGTTCCCAGCTGGACCCCTACGAGCAGTACTTC
CASSSQLDPYEQYF
>TRBV19|.|TRBJ2-4|.
TGTGCCAGTAGTATAGGAGGGGGCATTCAGTACTTC
CASSIGGGIQYF
>TRBV27|.|TRBJ2-5|.
TGTGCCAGCAGTTTAGACAGATTAGAGACCCAGTACTTC
CASSLDRLETQYF
>TRBV6-5|.|TRBJ2-2|.
TGTGCCAGCAGTTACGTAGCCTCGAACACCGGGGAGCTGTTTTTT
CASSYVASNTGELFF
>TRBV4-3|.|TRBJ1-1|.
TGCGCCAGCAGCCAGAAGGGAGGGTTCACTGAAGCTTTCTTT
CASSQKGGFTEAFF
>TRBV9|.|TRBJ1-2|.
TGTGCCAGCAGAGGGGAGGGGGGTAACTATGGCTACACCTTC
CASRGEGGNYGYTF
>TRBV7-9|once|TRBJ1-4|.
TGTGCCAGCAGCTTCCAGGGGATCACAACTAATGAAAAACTGTTTTTT
CASSFQGITTNEKLFF
>TRBV7-9|once|TRBJ1-5|.
TGTGCCAGCAGCTCGACAGAAGCCAATCAGCCCCAGCATTTT
CASSSTEANQPQHF
>TRBV4-1|.|TRBJ2-3|.
TGCGCCAGCAGATCCTACCCTGGCAGGGAGGACACAGATACGCAGTATTTT
CASRSYPGREDTDTQYF
>TRBV12-3/TRBV12-4|.|TRBJ2-7|.
TGTGCCAGCAGCCCCCCGGGTGACAGAACCTACGAGCAGTACTTC
CASSPPGDRTYEQYF